One and the same sample provided the 5 T cell receptor beta chains below, sequenced in a study of graft-versus-host responses after intestinal transplantation (dated by TCRdb to about 2021). In light of the paper, this sample's time point label describes: cells obtained before transplantation from donor or recipient. Antigens of these TCRs are unknown. Library preparation was by the immunoSEQ multiplex PCR assay. TCRdb carries this immuneACCESS record with in-frame sequences only. Its versions omit some clonotypes, under half of them owing to an unresolved V gene in the studies checked, with the rest unexplained. Across this sample there are around 67,000 clones, with 75% to 90% seen only once. The ten largest clones add up to about 0.4% of the sample. Material: unstimulated CD4+ T cells sorted from spleen or lymph node cells, obtained before transplant. The receptors derive from a human donor who was the organ donor for an intestinal transplant.

CDR3 sequence (DNA): TGTGCCAGCAGCGTAGATGTCGGCTGGGCGGATACGCAGTATTTT. Translated, it gives CASSVDVGWADTQYF. V gene TRBV9 combines with J gene TRBJ2-3; no reliable D call. CDR3 size: 15 residues. V lost 0 bases and J lost 6, with 14 bases in between. Per germline, CDR1 SGDLS and CDR2 YYNGEE. Together with reference TRBV9 and TRBJ2-3, the CDR3 gives the full variable domain: DSGVTQTPKHLITATGQRVTLRCSPRSGDLSVYWYQQSLDQGLQFLIQYYNGEERAKGNILERFSAQQFPDLHSELNLSSLELGDSALYFCASSVDVGWADTQYFGPGTRLTVL.

This chain uses TRBV7-9 with TRBJ2-3; 8 nucleotides align to TRBD2. The ends lost 0 bases at V and 0 bases at J; junction bases unmatched: 2. This CDR3 is built from 16 residues. Germline V gene lookup returns CDR1 SEHNR and CDR2 FQNEAQ (reference sequence). CDR3 sequence: CASSLAVAGSTDTQYF. Here the CDR3 DNA reads TGTGCCAGCAGCTTAGCTGTAGCGGGGAGCACAGATACGCAGTATTTT.

The rearrangement links TRBV28 to TRBJ2-2; D ambiguous. The germline V gene encodes CDR1 MDHEN and CDR2 SYDVKM. The CDR3 spans 15 residues. V shed 5 bases and J shed 5 bases, with 15 bases lying between them. The CDR3 DNA follows: TGTGCCAGCAGTCCCGATAGAGAGAGGACCGGGGAGCTGTTTTTT. Its translation is CASSPDRERTGELFF.

Notes on this clone: The junction differs from germline at one of its ends, possibly a read error. In DNA form, the CDR3 reads TGCGCCAGCAGCCACACGGGACACCCTCCTCAAGAGTCCCAGTACTTC. Translation: CASSHTGHPPQESQYF. The chain has TRBV4-1 and TRBJ2-5; TRBD1 is a possible D gene (6 bases). The CDR3 extends over 16 amino acids. Per germline, CDR1 MGHRA and CDR2 YSYEKL.

This clone was seen more than once but under ten times. The same CDR3 arises from other DNA sequences in this sample as well. The chain uses TRBV9 and TRBJ2-3, with 12 positions matching TRBD2. Trimming removed 3 bases from V and 4 bases from J; junction bases left unmatched: 6. Germline CDR1 SGDLS, CDR2 YYNGEE. CDR3 length: 16 residues. CDR3 region: CASSALAGGPADTQYF. The CDR3 region has the DNA TGTGCCAGCAGCGCCCTAGCGGGGGGGCCGGCAGATACGCAGTATTTT.